The 7 T cell receptor beta chains in this list originate from one sample, sequenced in a study of T cells after yellow fever vaccination. TCRdb independently ran MiXCR on the 5' RACE reads; one entry per CDR3 protein. The table shows 300,000 to 350,000 distinct CDR3 sequences, with 4% to 5.5% occurring only once. The specimen comprised PBMCs, sampled 15 days after the yellow fever booster vaccination. All receptors come from a man aged 18 to 30 who received the YFV17D yellow fever vaccine.

This clonotype was recorded at least ten times. The rearrangement links TRBV6-5 to TRBJ1-4; possible D gene TRBD1, 6 bases. This CDR3 contains 14 residues. Deletions cut 0 bases from V and 6 bases from J, with 8 bases between. Germline V CDR1 and CDR2: MNHEY, SVGAGI. CDR3 DNA: TGTGCCAGCAGTTACTCCGGGGGCTATGAAAAACTGTTTTTT. This translates into CASSYSGGYEKLFF.

This clonotype has a handful of counts. The chain is built from TRBV5-1 and TRBJ2-4, with TRBD1 as a possible D gene (6 bases). CDR3 length: 13 residues. CDR1 is SGHRS, CDR2 YFSETQ, per germline. V lost 4 bases and J 7 bases, leaving 12 bases between the germline ends. CDR3 coding DNA: TGCGCCAGCAGCAATTGGCAGGGGAACATTCAGTACTTC. Amino acids: CASSNWQGNIQYF. The variable domain in full, with the rest retrieved from reference TRBV5-1 and TRBJ2-4, is KAGVTQTPRYLIKTRGQQVTLSCSPISGHRSVSWYQQTPGQGLQFLFEYFSETQRNKGNFPGRFSGRQFSNSRSEMNVSTLELGDSALYLCASSNWQGNIQYFGAGTRLSVL.

The chain combines TRBV3-1 with TRBJ1-4, with D maybe TRBD1 (6 bases). Germline values: CDR1 LGHDT, CDR2 YNNKEL (reference sequence). Trimming shortened V by 4 bases and J by 8 bases, and 14 bases separated the two germline ends. This CDR3 spans 14 amino acids. The CDR3 loop reads CASSLGTYNEKLFF. CDR3 sequence (DNA): TGTGCCAGCAGCCTCGGGACATATAACGAAAAACTGTTTTTT.

This chain uses TRBV4-2 with TRBJ2-1, with D perhaps TRBD2 (6 bases). V was shortened by 4 bases and J by 1 base, with 8 bases between the two germline ends. Germline CDR1 reads LGHNA; CDR2 reads YNFKEQ. This CDR3 comprises 14 residues. CDR3: CASSRAGSYNEQFF. The CDR3 DNA sequence: TGTGCCAGCAGCCGAGCGGGTTCCTACAATGAGCAGTTCTTC.

In its sample, this clonotype was seen a few times. The CDR3 DNA follows: TGCGCCAGCAGCTTGGATGTCTGGGACAGGGCTAACAATGAGCAGTTCTTC. As protein: CASSLDVWDRANNEQFF. V usage is TRBV5-1 and J usage is TRBJ2-1; 9 positions match TRBD1. The V gene end was trimmed by 0 bases and the J gene end by 5 bases; junction bases not matched to a gene: 9. The CDR3 has 17 amino acids. From germline, CDR1 is SGHRS and CDR2 YFSETQ.

This clonotype has ten or more counts. The CDR3 is CASRLMTGGDEQYF. The CDR3, as DNA: TGTGCCAGCAGACTCATGACAGGGGGCGACGAGCAGTACTTC. J is TRBJ2-7 and V is TRBV12-3 or TRBV12-4; TRBD1 agrees at 10 bases. This CDR3 has 14 residues. V lost 6 bases, J lost 5 bases, and 7 bases stayed unmatched.

This sequence joins TRBV20-1 and TRBJ2-1, with 9 bases matching TRBD2. Germline lookup yields CDR1 DFQATT and CDR2 SNEGSKA (reference sequence). The V segment lost 6 bases and the J segment 4 bases; nucleotides outside the gene matches: 16. The CDR3 has 17 residues. The CDR3, as DNA: TGCAGTGCCCCTCGCGGTAGCGGGGGTTACCGGTACAATGAGCAGTTCTTC. Residues: CSAPRGSGGYRYNEQFF.